This T cell receptor (beta chain) appears in the sequencing data of a study of T cell repertoires in cytomegalovirus infection. Study context: Signatures in public TCR beta sequences pointed to both CMV infection and matching HLA type.

This CDR3 comprises 15 residues. J lost 5 bases, V lost 0 bases, and 2 bases had no gene match. The V gene's germline CDR1 is MNHEY and CDR2 SMNVEV (reference sequence). TCRdb fed the reads into MiXCR, producing one record per CDR3 protein. The repertoire consists of 350,000 to 400,000 distinct CDR3 sequences, with about 35% occurring once and the leading ten covering roughly 13%. Note on this clonotype: Its specificity is unknown.

Findings of the study overall: Ex vivo, HLA-C-restricted CMV-specific TCR beta clonotypes prevailed over the rest of the response.

This clonotype was sampled from a human donor in good health (CMV status not recorded). Some clones in this sample may be carry-over from other donors' samples. Sequenced material: cultured PBMCs, taken from culture after CMV antigen stimulation. The rearrangement joins TRBV27 to TRBJ2-1, with 9 bases that match TRBD1. CDR3 amino acids: CASSLSDRGDNEQFF. Here the CDR3 DNA reads TGTGCCAGCAGTTTATCGGACAGGGGAGACAATGAGCAGTTCTTC.